This T cell receptor beta chain was found in a study of Tregs in tolerant kidney transplant recipients. Study-wide background: CD4+CD25+CD127- cells came from approximately three-day belatacept mixed lymphocyte reactions, some with approximately five-day graft donor restimulation. Recipient cells were told from donor cells by antibody staining. Study outcomes and limitations: The small number of patients limits these findings pending further validation. The most relevant donor-specific Treg TCRbeta repertoire apparently came from expansion with activated donor B cells.

Germline V gene sequence: CDR1 MNHNS, CDR2 SASEGT. Trimming left V 10 bases short and J 2 bases short, with 14 bases between. This CDR3 region has 14 residues. Measured with immunoSEQ multiplex PCR; TCRdb has only the in-frame clones, and not every one. The table records just under 45,000 clones, roughly 96% of them present only once. For this clone: Its antigen is unidentified.

This rearrangement joins TRBV6-1 to TRBJ2-2; D perhaps matches TRBD1 (6 bases). The receptor was isolated from a human donor in good health. The source material was Tregs from blood cultured with allogeneic cells. The CDR3: CATQQGRNTGELFF. In DNA, the CDR3 is TGTGCCACCCAACAGGGTCGTAACACCGGGGAGCTGTTTTTT.